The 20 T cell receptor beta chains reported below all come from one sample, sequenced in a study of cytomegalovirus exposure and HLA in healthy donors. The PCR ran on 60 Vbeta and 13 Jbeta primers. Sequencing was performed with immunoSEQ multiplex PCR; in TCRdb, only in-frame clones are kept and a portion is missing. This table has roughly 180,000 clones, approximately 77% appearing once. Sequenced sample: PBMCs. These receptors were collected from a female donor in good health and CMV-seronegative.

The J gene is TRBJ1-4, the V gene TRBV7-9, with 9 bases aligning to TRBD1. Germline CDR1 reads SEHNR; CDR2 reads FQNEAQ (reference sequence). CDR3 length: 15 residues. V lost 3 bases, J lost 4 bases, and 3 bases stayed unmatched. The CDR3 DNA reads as TGTGCCAGCAGCTTCTGGACAGGGGTTAATGAAAAACTGTTTTTT. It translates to CASSFWTGVNEKLFF.

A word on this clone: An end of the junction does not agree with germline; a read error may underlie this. This CDR3 is CASSLGPGYTNSQYF. The CDR3 DNA reads TGCGCCAGCAGCTTAGGTCCAGGGTATACAAACAGTCAGTACTTC. The V gene is TRBV5-1, the J gene TRBJ2-4; the D gene is possibly TRBD1 (5 bases). This CDR3 region has 15 residues. The germline gives CDR1 SGHRS, CDR2 YFSETQ.

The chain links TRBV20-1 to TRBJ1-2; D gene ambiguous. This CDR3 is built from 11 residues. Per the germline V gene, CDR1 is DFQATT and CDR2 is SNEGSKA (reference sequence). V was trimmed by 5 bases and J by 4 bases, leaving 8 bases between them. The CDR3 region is CSAPGIYGYTF. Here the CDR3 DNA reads TGCAGTGCTCCGGGAATCTATGGCTACACCTTC.

The CDR3 is CATSRAYSSDEQYF. The CDR3 DNA follows: TGTGCCACCAGCAGAGCGTACAGTTCGGACGAGCAGTACTTC. This sequence joins TRBV15 and TRBJ2-7; no clear D. This CDR3 has 14 residues. Trimming removed 1 base at V and 5 bases at J, with 12 bases between. Germline V gives CDR1 LNHNV, CDR2 YYDKDF (reference sequence).

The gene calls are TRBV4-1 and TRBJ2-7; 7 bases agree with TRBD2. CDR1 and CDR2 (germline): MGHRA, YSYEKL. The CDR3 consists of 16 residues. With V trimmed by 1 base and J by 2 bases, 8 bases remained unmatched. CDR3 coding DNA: TGCGCCAGCAGCCAAGTCCCCGTGGGAGGGGCCTACGAGCAGTACTTC. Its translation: CASSQVPVGGAYEQYF.

CDR3 sequence reads: CASRWDRRDGELFF. The CDR3 region has the DNA TGCGCCAGCCGGTGGGACAGGCGAGACGGGGAGCTGTTTTTT. V is TRBV5-1 and J is TRBJ2-2; 8 nucleotides line up with TRBD1. The CDR3 length is 14 residues. V lost 7 bases and J lost 7; bases outside the gene matches: 9. Germline V CDR1 and CDR2: SGHRS, YFSETQ.

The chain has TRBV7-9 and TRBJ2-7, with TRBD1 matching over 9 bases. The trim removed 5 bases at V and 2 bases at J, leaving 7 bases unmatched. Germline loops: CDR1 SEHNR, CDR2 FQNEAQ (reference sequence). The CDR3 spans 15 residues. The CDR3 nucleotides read TGTGCCAGCAGCCACGGTAGGACAGGGGCCTACGAGCAGTACTTC. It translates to CASSHGRTGAYEQYF.

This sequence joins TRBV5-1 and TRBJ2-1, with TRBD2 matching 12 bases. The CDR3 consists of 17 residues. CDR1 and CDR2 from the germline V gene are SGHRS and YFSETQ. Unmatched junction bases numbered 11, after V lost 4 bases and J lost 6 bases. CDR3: CASSPRTTSGSPNEQFF. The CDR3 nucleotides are TGCGCCAGCAGCCCAAGAACGACTAGCGGGAGTCCCAATGAGCAGTTCTTC.

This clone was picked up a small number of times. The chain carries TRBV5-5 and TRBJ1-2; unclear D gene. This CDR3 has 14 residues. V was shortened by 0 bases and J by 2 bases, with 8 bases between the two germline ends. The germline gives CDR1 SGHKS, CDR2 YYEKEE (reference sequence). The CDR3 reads CASSLDSLNYGYTF. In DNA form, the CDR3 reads TGTGCCAGCAGCTTGGACAGCCTGAACTATGGCTACACCTTC.

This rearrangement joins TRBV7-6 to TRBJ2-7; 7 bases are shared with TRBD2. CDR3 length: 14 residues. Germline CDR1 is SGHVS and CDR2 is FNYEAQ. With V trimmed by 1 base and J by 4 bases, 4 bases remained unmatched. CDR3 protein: CASSLEQGGYEQYF. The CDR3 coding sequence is TGTGCCAGCAGCTTAGAGCAGGGAGGGTACGAGCAGTACTTC.

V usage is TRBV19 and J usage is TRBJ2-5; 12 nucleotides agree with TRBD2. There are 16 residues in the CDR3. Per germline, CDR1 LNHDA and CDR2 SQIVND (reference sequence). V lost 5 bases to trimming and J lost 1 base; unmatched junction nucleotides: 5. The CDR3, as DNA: TGTGCCAGTAGTCGGACTAGCGGGGCCCCCCAAGAGACCCAGTACTTC. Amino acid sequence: CASSRTSGAPQETQYF. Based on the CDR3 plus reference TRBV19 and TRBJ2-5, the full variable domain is DGGITQSPKYLFRKEGQNVTLSCEQNLNHDAMYWYRQDPGQGLRLIYYSQIVNDFQKGDIAEGYSVSREKKESFPLTVTSAQKNPTAFYLCASSRTSGAPQETQYFGPGTRLLVL.

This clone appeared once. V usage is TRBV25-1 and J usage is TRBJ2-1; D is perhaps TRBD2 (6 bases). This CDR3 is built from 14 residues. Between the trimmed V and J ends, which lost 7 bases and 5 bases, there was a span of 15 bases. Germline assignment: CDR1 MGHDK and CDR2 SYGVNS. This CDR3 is CASIRGSVNNEQFF. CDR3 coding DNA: TGTGCCAGCATCCGGGGGAGTGTGAACAATGAGCAGTTCTTC.

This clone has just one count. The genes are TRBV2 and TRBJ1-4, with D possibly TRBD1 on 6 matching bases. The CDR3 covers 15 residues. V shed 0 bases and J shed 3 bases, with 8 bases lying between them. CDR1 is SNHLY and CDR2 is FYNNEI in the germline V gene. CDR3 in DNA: TGTGCCAGCAGTGAAGCTGGGGGCCCTAATGAAAAACTGTTTTTT. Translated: CASSEAGGPNEKLFF.

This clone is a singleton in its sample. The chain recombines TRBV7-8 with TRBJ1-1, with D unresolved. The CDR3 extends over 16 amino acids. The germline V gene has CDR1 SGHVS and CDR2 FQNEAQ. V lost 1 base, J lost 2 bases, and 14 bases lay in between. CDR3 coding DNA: TGTGCCAGCAGCTTAGAAAGGACTCCAAGTAACACTGAAGCTTTCTTT. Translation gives CASSLERTPSNTEAFF.

CDR3 sequence (DNA): TGCGCCAGCAGCCAAGTTGAGGGGGCAAGTTCACCCCTCCACTTT. It is translated as CASSQVEGASSPLHF. The chain joins TRBV4-1 to TRBJ1-6; the match to TRBD1 covers 7 bases. The J segment lost 9 bases and the V segment lost 1 base, leaving 6 bases of the junction unmatched. Per germline, CDR1 MGHRA and CDR2 YSYEKL. The CDR3 extends over 15 amino acids.

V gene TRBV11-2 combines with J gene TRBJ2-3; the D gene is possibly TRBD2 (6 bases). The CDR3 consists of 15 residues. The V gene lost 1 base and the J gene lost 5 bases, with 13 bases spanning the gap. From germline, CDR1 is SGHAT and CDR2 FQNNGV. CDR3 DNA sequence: TGTGCCAGCAGCTTAGCCGGAGGGCCGGTAGATACGCAGTATTTT. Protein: CASSLAGGPVDTQYF.

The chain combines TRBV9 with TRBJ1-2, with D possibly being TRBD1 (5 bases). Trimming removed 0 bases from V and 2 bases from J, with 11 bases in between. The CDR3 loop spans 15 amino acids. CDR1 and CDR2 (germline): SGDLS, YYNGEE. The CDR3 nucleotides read TGTGCCAGCAGCGTAGTAGGGGTAGGAAACTATGGCTACACCTTC. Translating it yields CASSVVGVGNYGYTF.

CDR3 sequence (DNA): TGCGCCAGCAGCCTGGGACTAGCGGGGGTAACCTACAATGAGCAGTTCTTC. Amino acid sequence: CASSLGLAGVTYNEQFF. The chain links TRBV5-1 to TRBJ2-1; TRBD2 agrees at 14 bases. The germline CDR1 and CDR2 sequences are SGHRS and YFSETQ. V lost 4 bases, J lost 2 bases, and 5 bases stayed unmatched. The CDR3 loop spans 17 amino acids.

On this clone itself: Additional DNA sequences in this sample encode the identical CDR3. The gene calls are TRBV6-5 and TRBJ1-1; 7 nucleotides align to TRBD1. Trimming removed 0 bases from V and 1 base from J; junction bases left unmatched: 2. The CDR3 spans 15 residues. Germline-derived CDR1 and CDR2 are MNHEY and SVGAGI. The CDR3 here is CASSYSNRGNTEAFF. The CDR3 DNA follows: TGTGCCAGCAGTTACTCTAACAGGGGGAACACTGAAGCTTTCTTT.

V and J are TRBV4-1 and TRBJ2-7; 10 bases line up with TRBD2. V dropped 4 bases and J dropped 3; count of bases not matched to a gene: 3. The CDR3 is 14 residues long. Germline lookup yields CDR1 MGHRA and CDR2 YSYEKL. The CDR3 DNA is TGCGCCAGCAGCCTGCTAGCGGGAGTCTACGAGCAGTACTTC. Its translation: CASSLLAGVYEQYF.